This passage covers 25 T cell receptor beta chains from one sample sequenced in a study of blood T cell repertoires in COVID-19. TCRdb keeps only in-frame clones here, not all; method: immunoSEQ multiplex PCR. The data hold roughly 300,000 clones, with about nine tenths observed a single time. The material sequenced was PBMCs or T cells enriched from blood (not recorded which). These receptors came from a man between 25 and 39 years old who had recovered from COVID-19.

This sequence joins TRBV6-5 and TRBJ2-5; 7 nucleotides align to TRBD2. The length of the CDR3 is 16 residues. The J segment lost 2 bases and the V segment lost 2 bases, leaving 8 bases of the junction unmatched. Germline V lookup: CDR1 MNHEY, CDR2 SVGAGI. The CDR3, as DNA: TGTGCCAGCAGTTACCGGGGCCCCGGGGGGCAAGAGACCCAGTACTTC. Its translation: CASSYRGPGGQETQYF.

This clone came up a few times. The chain has TRBV28 and TRBJ1-2; D not certain. Germline V CDR1 and CDR2: MDHEN, SYDVKM. Trimming stripped 7 bases from V and 4 bases from J, with 16 bases between. This CDR3 has 14 amino acids. CDR3 region: CASTSRRQLYGYTF. The CDR3 DNA sequence: TGTGCCAGCACCTCTCGGCGGCAGCTCTATGGCTACACCTTC.

With respect to this clone: An end of the junction differs from the germline gene, which may be a read error. The chain links TRBV19 to TRBJ1-5; a possible D gene is TRBD1 (5 bases). Per the germline V gene, CDR1 is LNHDA and CDR2 is SQIVND (reference sequence). The CDR3 sequence is 11 residues long. The CDR3 coding sequence is TGTGCCAGTAGGGGGGGTGGGCACCTCTATTTT. Translated: CASRGGGHLYF.

This clone was counted a single time. V gene TRBV18 combines with J gene TRBJ1-5, with TRBD1 matching over 9 bases. The length of the CDR3 is 13 residues. V shed 4 bases and J 7 bases; nucleotides not matched to a gene: 2. CDR1 and CDR2 (germline): KGHSH, LQKENI. Here the CDR3 reads CASSLDRGQPQHF. The CDR3 bases are TGTGCCAGCTCACTGGACAGGGGACAGCCCCAGCATTTT.

V usage is TRBV15 and J usage is TRBJ2-1, with 8 positions matching TRBD1. After removal of 2 bases from V and 5 bases from J, the junction contained 5 bases not matched to a gene. Germline-derived CDR1 and CDR2 are LNHNV and YYDKDF (reference sequence). The CDR3 is 15 residues long. The CDR3 region is CATSRTKTGDNEQFF. The CDR3 DNA reads TGTGCCACCAGCAGAACCAAGACAGGGGACAATGAGCAGTTCTTC.

The sample holds one count of this clone. This chain joins TRBV11-2 and TRBJ1-6; D is unresolved. This CDR3 spans 14 amino acids. V was shortened by 7 bases and J by 5 bases, with 12 bases between the two germline ends. Germline CDR1 reads SGHAT; CDR2 reads FQNNGV. The CDR3 sequence: CASTRRGDNSPLHF. The CDR3 nucleotides are TGTGCCAGCACCCGGCGGGGAGATAATTCACCCCTCCACTTT. The complete variable domain, with remaining parts taken from reference TRBV11-2 and TRBJ1-6, reads EAGVAQSPRYKIIEKRQSVAFWCNPISGHATLYWYQQILGQGPKLLIQFQNNGVVDDSQLPKDRFSAERLKGVDSTLKIQPAKLEDSAVYLCASTRRGDNSPLHFGNGTRLTVT.

The V call is TRBV24-1, the J call TRBJ1-5, with D possibly TRBD1 on 5 matching bases. The CDR3 sequence is 12 residues long. The germline V and J ends were trimmed by 6 bases and 15 bases, with 17 bases remaining between them. CDR1 KGHDR and CDR2 SFDVKD come from the germline V gene. The CDR3 DNA follows: TGTGCCACCAGTTCGGGGGGGGTAGCCCGGCATTTT. Translation gives CATSSGGVARHF.

V usage is TRBV29-1 and J usage is TRBJ2-3; the D gene is possibly TRBD2 (5 bases). CDR1 and CDR2 (germline): SQVTM, ANQGSEA. V was clipped by 2 bases and J by 4 bases, with 19 bases between them. The CDR3 has 16 amino acids. CDR3 amino acids: CSVELASPGGADTQYF. CDR3 bases: TGCAGCGTTGAATTGGCTAGCCCCGGAGGCGCAGATACGCAGTATTTT.

The V gene is TRBV7-2, the J gene TRBJ2-3; TRBD2 is a possible D gene (6 bases). CDR1 is SGHTA and CDR2 is FQGNSA in the germline V gene. V dropped 8 bases and J dropped 2 bases, with 8 bases sitting between them. CDR3 length: 12 amino acids. The CDR3 loop is CASGGYTDTQYF. CDR3 bases: TGTGCCAGCGGGGGGTACACAGATACGCAGTATTTT.

V is TRBV19 and J is TRBJ2-3; TRBD1 matches at 12 bases. Losses at the gene ends were 4 bases for V and 2 bases for J; bases not matched to a gene: 4. The CDR3 loop spans 16 amino acids. From germline, CDR1 is LNHDA and CDR2 SQIVND (reference sequence). CDR3 bases: TGTGCCAGTAGTAGGGGGACAGGGGGCCACACAGATACGCAGTATTTT. Protein: CASSRGTGGHTDTQYF.

CDR3 coding DNA: TGTGCCAGCAGTTCCAGGGGCGCCTCACCCCTCCACTTT. It is translated as CASSSRGASPLHF. The rearrangement uses TRBV12-3 or TRBV12-4 and TRBJ1-6; perhaps TRBD1 as D (6 bases). The CDR3 is 13 amino acids. V lost 4 bases and J lost 10, with 11 bases in between.

This rearrangement joins TRBV24-1 to TRBJ1-5; D possibly corresponds to TRBD1 (6 bases). With 1 base removed from V and 7 bases from J, the gap between germline ends came to 19 bases. The CDR3 spans 17 residues. In germline, CDR1 is KGHDR, CDR2 SFDVKD. The CDR3 region has the DNA TGTGCCACCAGTGATTTCCCCACAGGGCTGTTTGTCCAGCCCCAGCATTTT. Translated, it gives CATSDFPTGLFVQPQHF.

The chain joins TRBV15 to TRBJ1-2; 9 bases are shared with TRBD1. With 1 base clipped from V and 9 bases from J, the junction kept 6 bases outside the gene matches. The germline CDR1 and CDR2 sequences are LNHNV and YYDKDF (reference sequence). CDR3 length equals 14 residues. The CDR3: CATSRATGGLSYTF. In DNA, the CDR3 is TGTGCCACCAGCAGAGCTACAGGGGGCCTGAGCTACACCTTC.

The chain couples TRBV19 to TRBJ2-7; tentatively, D is TRBD1 (6 bases). V was clipped by 3 bases and J by 7 bases, with 16 bases between them. The CDR3 extends over 14 amino acids. Germline assignment: CDR1 LNHDA and CDR2 SQIVND (reference sequence). The CDR3 sequence: CASSIEGGYGEQYF. The CDR3 DNA sequence: TGTGCCAGTAGTATCGAAGGGGGTTATGGGGAGCAGTACTTC.

The chain carries TRBV29-1 and TRBJ2-7, with 9 bases lining up with TRBD1. Germline CDR1 SQVTM, CDR2 ANQGSEA. V shed 2 bases, J shed 5 bases, and the junction held 7 bases outside the gene matches. This CDR3 is built from 14 residues. CDR3 region: CSVEPGTGLDEQYF. DNA of the CDR3: TGCAGCGTTGAACCCGGGACAGGGCTCGACGAGCAGTACTTC.

The chain combines TRBV5-4 with TRBJ2-1; 10 nucleotides match TRBD2. V was clipped by 5 bases and J by 8 bases; unmatched bases: 4. The CDR3 consists of 13 residues. The germline gives CDR1 SGHNT, CDR2 YYREEE (reference sequence). DNA of the CDR3: TGTGCCAGCAGGACCGGGACTAGCGATGAGCAGTTCTTC. Translating gives CASRTGTSDEQFF.

The rearrangement uses TRBV27 and TRBJ1-1, with 9 bases fitting TRBD1. The V segment lost 5 bases and the J segment 0 bases; nucleotides outside the gene matches: 7. The germline CDR1 and CDR2 sequences are MNHEY and SMNVEV (reference sequence). The CDR3 consists of 16 residues. CDR3 residues: CASSPPDRGVNTEAFF. Here the CDR3 DNA reads TGTGCCAGCAGTCCACCGGACAGGGGAGTGAACACTGAAGCTTTCTTT.

V is TRBV6-5 and J is TRBJ2-2; D might be TRBD1 (5 bases). V was clipped by 7 bases and J by 4 bases, with 16 bases between them. The CDR3 is 15 amino acids. The V gene's germline CDR1 is MNHEY and CDR2 SVGAGI. CDR3 DNA sequence: TGTGCCAGCAAAGCGACAGCGTCGGGCACCGGGGAGCTGTTTTTT. As protein: CASKATASGTGELFF.

The chain couples TRBV5-6 to TRBJ2-1, with 10 bases fitting TRBD2. The ends lost 2 bases at V and 1 base at J; junction bases unmatched: 3. The CDR3 contains 16 residues. The germline CDR1 and CDR2 sequences are SGHDT and YYEEEE. This CDR3 reads CASSFGTSESYNEQFF. The CDR3 DNA reads as TGTGCCAGCAGCTTTGGGACTAGCGAATCCTACAATGAGCAGTTCTTC.

This sequence joins TRBV9 and TRBJ2-2; D is perhaps TRBD2 (7 bases). Looked up from germline, CDR1 is SGDLS and CDR2 is YYNGEE. V lost 3 bases and J 5 bases, leaving 14 bases between the germline ends. The CDR3 has 15 amino acids. The CDR3 bases are TGTGCCAGCAGCGCGAGGGGGAGGGCTACCGGGGAGCTGTTTTTT. Translating it yields CASSARGRATGELFF.

This sequence joins TRBV7-9 and TRBJ1-4; D is possibly TRBD1 (6 bases). The V end was cut by 5 bases, the J end by 4 bases, with 14 bases between. Germline CDR1 is SEHNR and CDR2 is FQNEAQ (reference sequence). The CDR3 extends over 15 amino acids. In DNA, the CDR3 is TGTGCCAGCAGCCAACAGGGTAGCCTTAATGAAAAACTGTTTTTT. It specifies CASSQQGSLNEKLFF.

This sequence joins TRBV19 and TRBJ1-4; D gene uncertain. CDR1 is LNHDA, CDR2 SQIVND, per germline (reference sequence). V lost 5 bases, J lost 0 bases, and 13 bases lay in between. The CDR3 sequence is 16 residues long. The CDR3 coding sequence is TGTGCCAGTAGTGCCCCGGGTTCCGCAACTAATGAAAAACTGTTTTTT. Its translation: CASSAPGSATNEKLFF.

The CDR3 coding sequence is TGTGCCTGGAGCCCAGGACAGGTTCGGTGGGCTTTCTTT. Translated: CAWSPGQVRWAFF. The chain has TRBV30 and TRBJ1-1; 7 positions match TRBD1. V lost 3 bases and J lost 11; bases outside the gene matches: 12. The CDR3 is 13 amino acids. CDR1 is GTSNPN, CDR2 SVGIG, per germline (reference sequence). Complete variable domain (other parts from reference TRBV30 and TRBJ1-1): SQTIHQWPATLVQPVGSPLSLECTVEGTSNPNLYWYRQAAGRGLQLLFYSVGIGQISSEVPQNLSASRPQDRQFILSSKKLLLSDSGFYLCAWSPGQVRWAFFGQGTRLTVV.

V usage is TRBV28 and J usage is TRBJ1-4; maybe TRBD1 (6 bases). The V and J ends lost 0 bases and 8 bases respectively, with 16 bases between them. The CDR3 consists of 16 residues. Germline V gene lookup returns CDR1 MDHEN and CDR2 SYDVKM. The CDR3 sequence: CASSLWSRGAGEKLFF. The CDR3 coding sequence is TGTGCCAGCAGTTTATGGAGTCGGGGGGCAGGGGAAAAACTGTTTTTT.

The chain recombines TRBV11-2 with TRBJ2-1, with a possible D match to TRBD2 (6 bases). Germline CDR1 is SGHAT and CDR2 is FQNNGV. The CDR3 sequence is 18 residues long. V was clipped by 1 base and J by 4 bases, with 20 bases between them. The CDR3 bases are TGTGCCAGCAGCTTAGCGGGCCCACGGGGAGGCTCTTACAATGAGCAGTTCTTC. Translation: CASSLAGPRGGSYNEQFF.